The sequence of this T cell receptor (beta chain) was determined in a study of blood T cell repertoires in COVID-19. Study as a whole: The samples span acute and convalescent COVID-19 from the United States, Italy and Spain.

Seattle patients were enrolled while actively infected and followed longitudinally. Methods used by the authors: Estimates of nucleated cell counts were drawn from the amplification of reference gene primers. Clones were read by immunoSEQ multiplex PCR, and TCRdb kept only the in-frame ones, dropping some. Clone size and the V and J calls come from that table; the DNA yielded D and trimming. The data hold 210,000 or so clones, with under 85% observed a single time. The junction had 5 bases not matched to a gene; V was cut back by 3 bases and J by 8 bases. CDR1 is KGHSH, CDR2 LQKENI, per germline. The CDR3 sequence is 14 residues long.

The chain couples TRBV18 to TRBJ1-2; 11 bases map to TRBD1. Sequencing was done on a sample of peripheral blood. The receptor's source is a young woman with COVID-19, enrolled during active disease. Written as DNA, the CDR3 is TGTGCCAGCTCACCCGGGACAGGGGGACTCGGCTACACCTTC. It translates to CASSPGTGGLGYTF.